This TCR beta chain was captured in a study of radiotherapy plus CTLA-4 blockade in lung cancer. Study-level background: Objective responses were recorded in more than 15% of patients, with disease control recorded in approximately 32%. General study results and limits: It was early blood T cell clone dynamics, with interferon-beta, that reportedly best predicted response.

Receiving focal radiation plus CTLA-4 blockade with ipilimumab were patients who had chemo-refractory metastatic non-small-cell lung cancer. The table came from immunoSEQ multiplex PCR; TCRdb's copy has only in-frame clones and leaves some out. Of 90,000 to 150,000 clones in the sample, more than 65% were seen once. About this clone itself: Its cognate antigen is unknown.

This sample comprised peripheral blood, obtained from a patient treated with radiotherapy plus ipilimumab. This TCR derives from a human donor with non-small cell lung cancer who had a partial response to radiotherapy plus ipilimumab.

CDR3 amino acids: CASSTLGGTSGSSDTQYF. The CDR3 DNA reads TGTGCCAGCAGCACCCTCGGCGGGACTAGCGGGTCGTCAGATACGCAGTATTTT. This chain connects TRBV7-6 to TRBJ2-3; 12 nucleotides line up with TRBD2. From germline, CDR1 is SGHVS and CDR2 FNYEAQ. The CDR3 length is 18 residues. Unmatched junction bases numbered 13, after V lost 5 bases and J lost 4 bases.